This TCR beta chain was recovered during a study of chemoradiotherapy in HPV16-positive cancers. Study summary: Functional T-cell assays on two HPV16-positive patients' cells defined candidate HPV-specific clones and common TCR motifs.

Over chemoradiotherapy, repertoires were sampled more than once. Overall study results and limits: During treatment, candidate HPV-specific clones and E7-related motifs expanded in tumor. In HPV16-positive patients, HPV-responsive T-cell expansion tracked better recurrence-free survival.

Points on this clone: Its antigen is not known.

Using immunoSEQ multiplex PCR, the repertoire was profiled, and TCRdb retains in-frame clones only, with some absent. In the table there are 25,000 to 30,000 clones, over 90% of which are singletons. The junction had 12 bases not matched to a gene; V was cut back by 10 bases and J by 7 bases. In germline, CDR1 is MNHEY, CDR2 SVGAGI. The CDR3 runs to 14 residues. The clonotype was recovered from a human donor with HPV-associated anogenital cancer. The gene calls are TRBV6-5 and TRBJ2-4, with 8 bases aligning to TRBD2. The sequencing here drew on blood, taken from a patient who underwent chemoradiotherapy. In nucleotides, the CDR3 is TGTGCCACTATGCTTGGACTAGCTTCGAACATTCAGTACTTC. It is translated as CATMLGLASNIQYF.